This T cell receptor beta chain was sequenced in a study of persistence of HIV-infected CD4 T cells. The libraries were made with immunoSEQ version 4 in survey mode. Assay used: immunoSEQ multiplex PCR; TCRdb lists only in-frame clones, some missing. This sample yields 40,000 to 55,000 clones, of which 70% to 90% are seen a single time; 2.5% to 4% belongs to the top ten. A few counts support this clone. Its antigen is still unknown. Cells were stimulated nonspecifically with anti-CD3/anti-CD28 magnetic beads. Responding CD4+ T cells were sorted by upregulation of both CD40 ligand and CD69. The source material was CD4+ T cells sorted from PBMCs after roughly 20-hour stimulation, sampled from a patient who received antiretroviral therapy. This TCR came from an adult woman with HIV who was CMV-seropositive.

The CDR3 spells CASSEQGAKGNTIYF. The CDR3 DNA sequence: TGTGCCAGCAGTGAACAGGGGGCGAAAGGAAACACCATATATTTT. The V gene is TRBV6-1, the J gene TRBJ1-3; TRBD1 agrees at 8 bases. CDR3 length equals 15 residues. Germline V gene data show CDR1 as MNHNS and CDR2 as SASEGT. The ends lost 2 bases at V and 4 bases at J; junction bases unmatched: 4.